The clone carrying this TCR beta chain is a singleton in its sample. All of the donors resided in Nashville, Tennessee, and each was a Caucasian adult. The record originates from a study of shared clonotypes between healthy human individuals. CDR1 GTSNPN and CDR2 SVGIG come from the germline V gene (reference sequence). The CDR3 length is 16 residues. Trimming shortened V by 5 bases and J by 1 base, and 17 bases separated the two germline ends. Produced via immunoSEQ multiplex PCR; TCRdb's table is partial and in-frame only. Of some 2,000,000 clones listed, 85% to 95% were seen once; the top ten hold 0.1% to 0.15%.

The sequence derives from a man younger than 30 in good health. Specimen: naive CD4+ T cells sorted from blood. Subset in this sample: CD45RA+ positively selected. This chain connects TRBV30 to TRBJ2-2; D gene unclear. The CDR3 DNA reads TGTGCCTGGGATCGACACTCCTTACTGAACACCGGGGAGCTGTTTTTT. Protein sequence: CAWDRHSLLNTGELFF.